A selection of T cell receptor beta chains follows, all from one sample in a study of blood T cell repertoires in COVID-19. The data were produced by immunoSEQ multiplex PCR, yet TCRdb's version contains in-frame clones alone and is incomplete. The sample shows around 110,000 clones, about 91% of them seen only once. The sample taken for sequencing was peripheral blood. All receptors come from a man over 45 with active or convalescent COVID-19. CDR3s include the opening cysteine and the closing phenylalanine or tryptophan.

CDR3aa	len	v_gene	j_gene
CASSSRTGKGRYSNQPQHF	19	TRBV11-3	TRBJ1-5
CASSQETGGAEAETQYF	17	TRBV3-1/TRBV3-2	TRBJ2-5
CASSLGFEMPGEQYF	15	TRBV11-2	TRBJ2-7
CASSQEFTGQGNEKLFF	17	TRBV14	TRBJ1-4
CASSPTTRPTYEQYF	15	TRBV3-1/TRBV3-2	TRBJ2-7
CAWSTGTYEQYF	12	TRBV30	TRBJ2-7
CASSTGQPTYEQYF	14	TRBV5-6	TRBJ2-7
CASSPPGKFEQFF	13	TRBV28	TRBJ2-1
CASSFGESDTQYF	13	TRBV7-9	TRBJ2-3
CAKSRDTSYEQYF	13	TRBV2	TRBJ2-7
CASSLIGPYGYTF	13	TRBV5-4	TRBJ1-2
CASSFTGEQYF	11	TRBV28	TRBJ2-7
CASSHTEGSGNEQFF	15	TRBV3-1/TRBV3-2	TRBJ2-1
CASSLAAAGGPYNEQFF	17	TRBV11-2	TRBJ2-1
CASSLSAGQGASYEQYF	17	TRBV7-2	TRBJ2-7
CASSQSNTGLDEQFF	15	TRBV14	TRBJ2-1
CSVGTSGNYNEQFF	14	TRBV29-1	TRBJ2-1